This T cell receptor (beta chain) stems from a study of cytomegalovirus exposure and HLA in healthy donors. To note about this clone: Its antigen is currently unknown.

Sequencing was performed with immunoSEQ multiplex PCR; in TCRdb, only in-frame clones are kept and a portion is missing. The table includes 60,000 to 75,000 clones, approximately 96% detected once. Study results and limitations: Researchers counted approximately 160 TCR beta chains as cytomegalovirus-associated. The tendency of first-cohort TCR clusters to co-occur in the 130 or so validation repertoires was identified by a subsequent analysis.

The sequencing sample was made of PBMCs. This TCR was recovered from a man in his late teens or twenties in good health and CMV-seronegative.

CDR3 protein: CATSARVGLAGVMDYNEQFF. For the CDR3, the DNA is TGTGCCACCAGCGCTCGAGTCGGACTAGCGGGAGTAATGGACTACAATGAGCAGTTCTTC. The rearrangement uses TRBV15 and TRBJ2-1, with 13 bases lining up with TRBD2. The germline gives CDR1 LNHNV, CDR2 YYDKDF (reference sequence). The CDR3 is 20 amino acids. V lost 5 bases to trimming and J lost 3 bases; unmatched junction nucleotides: 16.